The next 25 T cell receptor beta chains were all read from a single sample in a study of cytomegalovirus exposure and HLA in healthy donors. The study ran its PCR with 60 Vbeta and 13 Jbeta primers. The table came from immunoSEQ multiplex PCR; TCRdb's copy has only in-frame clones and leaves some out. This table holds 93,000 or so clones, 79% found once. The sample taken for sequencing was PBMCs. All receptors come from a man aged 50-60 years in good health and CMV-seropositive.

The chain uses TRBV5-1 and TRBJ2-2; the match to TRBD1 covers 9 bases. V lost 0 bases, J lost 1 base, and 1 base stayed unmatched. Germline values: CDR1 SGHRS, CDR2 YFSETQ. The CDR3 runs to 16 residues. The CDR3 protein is CASSLEGQGNTGELFF. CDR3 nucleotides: TGCGCCAGCAGCTTGGAGGGACAGGGGAACACCGGGGAGCTGTTTTTT.

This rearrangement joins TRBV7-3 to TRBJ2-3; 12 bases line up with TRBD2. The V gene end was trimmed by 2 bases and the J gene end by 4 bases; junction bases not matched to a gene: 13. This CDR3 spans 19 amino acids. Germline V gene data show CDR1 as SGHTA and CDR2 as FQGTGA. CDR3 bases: TGTGCCAGCAGCTTACTAGGCGTCTCTAGCGGGAGGGCCCCAGATACGCAGTATTTT. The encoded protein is CASSLLGVSSGRAPDTQYF.

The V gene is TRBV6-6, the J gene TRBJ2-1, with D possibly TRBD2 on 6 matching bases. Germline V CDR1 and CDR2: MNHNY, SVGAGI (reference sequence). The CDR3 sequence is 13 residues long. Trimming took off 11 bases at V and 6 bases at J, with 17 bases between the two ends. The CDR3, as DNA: TGTGCCTGTCGGGTGGTGGGAGGCAATGAGCAGTTCTTC. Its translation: CACRVVGGNEQFF.

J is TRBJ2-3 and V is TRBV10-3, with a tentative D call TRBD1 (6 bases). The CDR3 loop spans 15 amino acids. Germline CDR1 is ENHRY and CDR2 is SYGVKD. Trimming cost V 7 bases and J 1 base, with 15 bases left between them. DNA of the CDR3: TGTGCCATCAACTCGGGACAAACAGGCACAGATACGCAGTATTTT. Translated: CAINSGQTGTDTQYF.

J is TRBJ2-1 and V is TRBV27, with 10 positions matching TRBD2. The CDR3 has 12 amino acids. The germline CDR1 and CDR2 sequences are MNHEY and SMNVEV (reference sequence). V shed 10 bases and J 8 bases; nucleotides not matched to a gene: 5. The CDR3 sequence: CATGLAVYEQFF. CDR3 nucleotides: TGTGCCACTGGACTAGCGGTCTATGAGCAGTTCTTC.

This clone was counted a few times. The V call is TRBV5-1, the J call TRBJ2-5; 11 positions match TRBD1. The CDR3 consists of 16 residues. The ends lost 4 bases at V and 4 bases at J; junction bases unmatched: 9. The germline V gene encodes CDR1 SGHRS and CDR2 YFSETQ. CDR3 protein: CASSVSGQGALETQYF. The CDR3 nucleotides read TGCGCCAGCAGCGTATCAGGACAGGGGGCTTTAGAGACCCAGTACTTC.

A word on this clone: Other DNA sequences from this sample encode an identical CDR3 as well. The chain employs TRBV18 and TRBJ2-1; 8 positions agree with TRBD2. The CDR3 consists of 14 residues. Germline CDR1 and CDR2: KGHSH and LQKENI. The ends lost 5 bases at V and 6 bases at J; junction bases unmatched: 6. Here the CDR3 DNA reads TGTGCCAGCTCATTAGGACTAGCCCCCAATGAGCAGTTCTTC. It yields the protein CASSLGLAPNEQFF. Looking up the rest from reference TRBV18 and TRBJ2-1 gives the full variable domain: NAGVMQNPRHLVRRRGQEARLRCSPMKGHSHVYWYRQLPEEGLKFMVYLQKENIIDESGMPKERFSAEFPKEGPSILRIQQVVRGDSAAYFCASSLGLAPNEQFFGPGTRLTVL.

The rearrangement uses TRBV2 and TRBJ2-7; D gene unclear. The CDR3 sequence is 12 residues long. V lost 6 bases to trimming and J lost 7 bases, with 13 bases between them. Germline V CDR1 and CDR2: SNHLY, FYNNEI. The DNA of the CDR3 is TGTGCCAGCAGGAACTCTCCGGTGGAGCAGTACTTC. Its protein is CASRNSPVEQYF.

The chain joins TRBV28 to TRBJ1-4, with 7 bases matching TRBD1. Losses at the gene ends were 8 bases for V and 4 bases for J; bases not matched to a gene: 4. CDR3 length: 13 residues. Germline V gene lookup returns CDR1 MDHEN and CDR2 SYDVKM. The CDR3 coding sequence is TGTGCCAGCCGGGACAGCGGTAATGAAAAACTGTTTTTT. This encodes CASRDSGNEKLFF.

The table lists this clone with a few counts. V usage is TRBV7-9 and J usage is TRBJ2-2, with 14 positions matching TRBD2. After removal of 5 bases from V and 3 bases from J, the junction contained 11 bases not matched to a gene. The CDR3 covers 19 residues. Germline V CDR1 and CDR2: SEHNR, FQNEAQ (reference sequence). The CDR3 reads CASSPLPGLAGEDTGELFF. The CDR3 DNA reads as TGTGCCAGCAGCCCCCTTCCGGGACTAGCGGGAGAGGACACCGGGGAGCTGTTTTTT.

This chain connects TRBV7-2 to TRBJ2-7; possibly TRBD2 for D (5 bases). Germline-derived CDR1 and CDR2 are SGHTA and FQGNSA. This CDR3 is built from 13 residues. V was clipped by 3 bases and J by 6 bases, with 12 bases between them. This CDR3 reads CASSFEGLGEQYF. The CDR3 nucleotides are TGTGCCAGCAGCTTCGAGGGTCTCGGCGAGCAGTACTTC. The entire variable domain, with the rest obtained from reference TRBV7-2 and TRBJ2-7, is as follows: GAGVSQSPSNKVTEKGKDVELRCDPISGHTALYWYRQSLGQGLEFLIYFQGNSAPDKSGLPSDRFSAERTGGSVSTLTIQRTQQEDSAVYLCASSFEGLGEQYFGPGTRLTVT.

As DNA, the CDR3 is TGTGCCAGCAGCGCGAACACAGATACGCAGTATTTT. It yields the protein CASSANTDTQYF. The chain recombines TRBV7-9 with TRBJ2-3, with D unresolved. The V gene lost 5 bases and the J gene lost 2 bases, with 5 bases spanning the gap. Germline V gene data show CDR1 as SEHNR and CDR2 as FQNEAQ (reference sequence). CDR3 length: 12 amino acids. Complete variable domain (other parts from reference TRBV7-9 and TRBJ2-3): DTGVSQNPRHKITKRGQNVTFRCDPISEHNRLYWYRQTLGQGPEFLTYFQNEAQLEKSRLLSDRFSAERPKGSFSTLEIQRTEQGDSAMYLCASSANTDTQYFGPGTRLTVL.

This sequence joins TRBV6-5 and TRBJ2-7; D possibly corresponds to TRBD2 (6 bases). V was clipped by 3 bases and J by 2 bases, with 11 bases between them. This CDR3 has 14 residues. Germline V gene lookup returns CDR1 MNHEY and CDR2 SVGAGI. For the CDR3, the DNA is TGTGCCAGCAGTTATGGCGGGGACCCCTACGAGCAGTACTTC. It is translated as CASSYGGDPYEQYF.

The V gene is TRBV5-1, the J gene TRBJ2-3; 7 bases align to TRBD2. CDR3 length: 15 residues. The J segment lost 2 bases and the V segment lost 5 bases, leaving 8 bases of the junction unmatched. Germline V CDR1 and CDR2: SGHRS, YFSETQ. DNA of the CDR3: TGCGCCAGCAGTTCCAGCGGGAAATTCACAGATACGCAGTATTTT. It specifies CASSSSGKFTDTQYF.

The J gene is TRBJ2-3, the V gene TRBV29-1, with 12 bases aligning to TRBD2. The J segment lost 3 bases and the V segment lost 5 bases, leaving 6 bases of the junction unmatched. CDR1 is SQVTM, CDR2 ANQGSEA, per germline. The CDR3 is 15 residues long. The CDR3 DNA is TGCAGCGTTCTAAGACTAGCGGGGGTGACAGATACGCAGTATTTT. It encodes CSVLRLAGVTDTQYF.

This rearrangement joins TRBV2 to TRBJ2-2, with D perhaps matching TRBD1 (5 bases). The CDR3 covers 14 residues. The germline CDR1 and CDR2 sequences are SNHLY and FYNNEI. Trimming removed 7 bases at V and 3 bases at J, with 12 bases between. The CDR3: CASIVSGYTGELFF. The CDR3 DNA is TGTGCCAGCATAGTCTCAGGGTACACCGGGGAGCTGTTTTTT.

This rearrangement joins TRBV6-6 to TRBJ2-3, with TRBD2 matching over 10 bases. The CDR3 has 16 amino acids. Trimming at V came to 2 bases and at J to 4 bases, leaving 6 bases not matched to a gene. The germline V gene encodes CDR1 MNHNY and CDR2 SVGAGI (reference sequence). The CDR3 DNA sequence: TGTGCCAGCAGTTACGGCCTAGCGGGAGCGTCAGATACGCAGTATTTT. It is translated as CASSYGLAGASDTQYF.

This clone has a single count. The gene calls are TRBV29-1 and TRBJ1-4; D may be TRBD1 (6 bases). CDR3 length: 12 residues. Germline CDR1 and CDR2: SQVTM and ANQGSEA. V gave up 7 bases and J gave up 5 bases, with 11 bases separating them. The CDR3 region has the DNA TGCAGCGCAAAGGGGGGGAATGAAAAACTGTTTTTT. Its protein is CSAKGGNEKLFF. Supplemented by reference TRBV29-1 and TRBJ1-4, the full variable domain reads SAVISQKPSRDICQRGTSLTIQCQVDSQVTMMFWYRQQPGQSLTLIATANQGSEATYESGFVIDKFPISRPNLTFSTLTVSNMSPEDSSIYLCSAKGGNEKLFFGSGTQLSVL.

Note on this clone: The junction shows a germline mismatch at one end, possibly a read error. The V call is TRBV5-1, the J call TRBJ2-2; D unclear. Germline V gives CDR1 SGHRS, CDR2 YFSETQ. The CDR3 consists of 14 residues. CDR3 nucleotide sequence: TGCGCCAGCAGCTTGCAAGCAGACACCGAGGAGCTGTTTTTT. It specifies CASSLQADTEELFF.

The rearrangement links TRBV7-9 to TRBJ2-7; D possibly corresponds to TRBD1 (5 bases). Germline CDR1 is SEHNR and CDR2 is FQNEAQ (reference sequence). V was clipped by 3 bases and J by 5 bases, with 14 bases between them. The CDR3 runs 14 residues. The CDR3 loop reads CASSLTVWGHEQYF. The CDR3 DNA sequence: TGTGCCAGCAGCTTGACCGTCTGGGGCCACGAGCAGTACTTC.

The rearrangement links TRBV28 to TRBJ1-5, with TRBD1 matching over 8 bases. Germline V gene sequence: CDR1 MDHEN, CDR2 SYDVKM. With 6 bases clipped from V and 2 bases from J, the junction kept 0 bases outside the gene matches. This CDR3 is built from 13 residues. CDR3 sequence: CASRGQGNQPQHF. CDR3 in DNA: TGTGCCAGCAGGGGACAGGGCAATCAGCCCCAGCATTTT.

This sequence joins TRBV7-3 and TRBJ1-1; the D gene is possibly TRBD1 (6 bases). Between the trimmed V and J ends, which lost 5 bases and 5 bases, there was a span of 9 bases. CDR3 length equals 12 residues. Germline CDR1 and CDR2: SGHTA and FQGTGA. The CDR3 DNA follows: TGTGCCAGCAGCGGACAGTTGACTGAAGCTTTCTTT. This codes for CASSGQLTEAFF.

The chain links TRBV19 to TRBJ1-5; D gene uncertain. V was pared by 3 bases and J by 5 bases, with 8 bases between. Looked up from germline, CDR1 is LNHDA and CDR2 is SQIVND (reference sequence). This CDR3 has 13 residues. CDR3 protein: CASSIATHQPQHF. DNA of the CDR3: TGTGCCAGTAGTATCGCTACCCATCAGCCCCAGCATTTT.

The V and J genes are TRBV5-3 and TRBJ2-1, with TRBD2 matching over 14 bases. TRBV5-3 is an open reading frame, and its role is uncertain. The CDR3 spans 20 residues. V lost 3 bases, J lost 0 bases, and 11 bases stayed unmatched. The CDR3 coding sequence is TGTGCCAGAAGCTCGTCGACTAGCGGGAGGGCCAGCCGCTCCTACAATGAGCAGTTCTTC. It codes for CARSSSTSGRASRSYNEQFF.

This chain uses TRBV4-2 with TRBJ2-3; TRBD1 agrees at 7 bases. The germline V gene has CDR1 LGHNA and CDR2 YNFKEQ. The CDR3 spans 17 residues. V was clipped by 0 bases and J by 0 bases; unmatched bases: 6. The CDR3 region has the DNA TGTGCCAGCAGCCAAGAACCGGGACAGCTAAGCACAGATACGCAGTATTTT. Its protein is CASSQEPGQLSTDTQYF.